This T cell receptor (beta chain) was found in a study of response to subunit inactivated influenza vaccine. This clonotype was recorded a few times. The antigen remains undetermined. TCRdb analysed the RT-PCR reads with MiXCR anew, one entry per CDR3 protein. The sample includes roughly 520,000 distinct CDR3 sequences, around 25% of them seen just once. Study findings and constraints: New T cells are recruited in small numbers by each seasonal influenza vaccination, according to the authors' suggestion.

The V end was cut by 4 bases, the J end by 8 bases, with 12 bases between. Germline V gene data show CDR1 as SGHNT and CDR2 as YENEEA. The CDR3 is 13 residues long. This clonotype was obtained from a man aged 45-65 years who received an inactivated influenza vaccine. This chain connects TRBV11-3 to TRBJ2-1, with D possibly TRBD2 on 6 matching bases. Here the sequenced sample was CD4+ T cells sorted from PBMCs, taken around 5 days after vaccination. CDR3 sequence reads: CASSSPGEDEQFF. CDR3 sequence (DNA): TGTGCCAGCAGCTCCCCGGGGGAAGATGAGCAGTTCTTC.